The clone carrying this T cell receptor beta chain came up many times. What it binds is not known. The sample comes from a study of CD8 T cells in ankylosing spondylitis. The study, taken as a whole, reports: Ankylosing spondylitis blood appeared to carry a characteristic TCR beta motif of several highly homologous variants. As reported, disease-linked clones showed significant enrichment in matched ankylosing spondylitis synovial fluid.

Per the germline V gene, CDR1 is MNHEY and CDR2 is SVGEGT. The length of the CDR3 is 15 residues. Unmatched junction bases numbered 11, after V lost 7 bases and J lost 5 bases. Each TCR beta library was made by quantitative 5'-RACE that incorporated molecular barcodes. A single record per CDR3 protein comes from TCRdb applying MiXCR to the 5' RACE reads. The table includes around 430,000 distinct CDR3 sequences, about a sixth detected once. The chain combines TRBV6-2 or TRBV6-3 with TRBJ2-1, with 7 bases identical to TRBD2. The sequencing input was blood, either unsorted or a sorted T cell fraction (not recorded which). The clonotype comes from a male donor with ankylosing spondylitis. The CDR3 sequence: CASTQGGSRNNEQFF. Written as DNA, the CDR3 is TGTGCCAGCACCCAGGGCGGGAGTCGAAACAATGAGCAGTTCTTC.